The 7 T cell receptor beta chains reported below all come from one sample, sequenced in a study of CD8 T cells in ankylosing spondylitis. Using its own MiXCR run on the 5' RACE reads, TCRdb lists one record per CDR3 protein. The sample has a few hundred thousand distinct CDR3 sequences, around 18% seen once. The sample was blood, either unsorted or a sorted T cell fraction (not recorded which). Receptors were obtained from a male donor with ankylosing spondylitis or in good health (not recorded which).

This clonotype was counted only a few times. V and J are TRBV12-3 or TRBV12-4 and TRBJ1-1; D might be TRBD1 (5 bases). The CDR3 is 13 residues long. Trimming pared 10 bases from V and 4 bases from J, leaving 16 bases between. The CDR3 here is CATPRRGVTEAFF. DNA of the CDR3: TGTGCCACACCCCGGAGGGGTGTCACTGAAGCTTTCTTT.

This clonotype was observed a handful of times. The V call is TRBV15, the J call TRBJ1-2; a possible D gene is TRBD1 (6 bases). CDR1 is LNHNV and CDR2 is YYDKDF in the germline V gene (reference sequence). The V end was cut by 6 bases, the J end by 0 bases, with 14 bases between. This CDR3 has 15 amino acids. The CDR3, as DNA: TGTGCCACCAGAGTTAAAGACAGGTCTAACTATGGCTACACCTTC. Its protein is CATRVKDRSNYGYTF.

Many counts were recorded for this clonotype. V gene TRBV12-3 or TRBV12-4 combines with J gene TRBJ2-7; a weak D match, TRBD1 (6 bases). V was clipped by 6 bases and J by 6 bases, with 15 bases between them. The CDR3 has 13 residues. CDR3 sequence: CASSPTGRSEQYV. DNA for the CDR3: TGTGCCAGCAGCCCTACAGGGAGAAGCGAGCAGTACGTC.

CDR3 region: CASSPPKGLAGAYEQYV. The CDR3 nucleotides are TGTGCCAGCAGCCCACCCAAAGGACTAGCGGGAGCCTACGAGCAGTACGTC. The rearrangement uses TRBV7-8 and TRBJ2-7; TRBD2 aligns across 13 bases. Germline V CDR1 and CDR2: SGHVS, FQNEAQ. V lost 5 bases, J lost 2 bases, and 9 bases stayed unmatched. The CDR3 covers 17 residues.

To note about this clonotype: This may be a read error, as it is one base from a much larger clone. This chain connects TRBV29-1 to TRBJ1-1; D might be TRBD1 (6 bases). Germline CDR1 and CDR2: SQVTM and ANQGSEA. The CDR3 loop spans 12 amino acids. The CDR3 bases are TGCAACGTTGAGGGGGGGAACACTGAAGCTTTCTTT. Translating gives CNVEGGNTEAFF.

The J gene is TRBJ1-2, the V gene TRBV7-6; D is perhaps TRBD1 (6 bases). The CDR3 sequence is 15 residues long. Germline V CDR1 and CDR2: SGHVS, FNYEAQ. V was shortened by 1 base and J by 7 bases, with 16 bases between the two germline ends. CDR3 loop: CASSLEKTGASGYTF. CDR3 bases: TGTGCCAGCAGCTTAGAAAAGACGGGGGCGAGTGGCTACACCTTC.

This chain uses TRBV20-1 with TRBJ2-2, with D uncertain. V lost 8 bases to trimming and J lost 0 bases, with 13 bases between them. The CDR3 sequence is 14 residues long. Germline V gene data show CDR1 as DFQATT and CDR2 as SNEGSKA (reference sequence). CDR3 sequence reads: CSTKGLANTGELFF. DNA of the CDR3: TGCAGTACCAAAGGGTTAGCGAACACCGGGGAGCTGTTTTTT.